The 10 T cell receptor beta chains given below trace back to one sample, sequenced in a study of blood T cell repertoires in COVID-19. Sequenced by immunoSEQ multiplex PCR; TCRdb stores in-frame clones only, minus some. This table has over 400,000 clones, approximately 83% appearing once. Sequencing input: peripheral blood. These TCRs come from a human donor in a cohort sampled during active COVID-19.

About this clone: This same CDR3 is encoded by further DNA sequences in the sample. The chain couples TRBV4-1 to TRBJ2-3; TRBD2 matches at 8 bases. J was trimmed by 2 bases and V by 0 bases; bases with no gene match: 7. Germline CDR1 and CDR2: MGHRA and YSYEKL. The CDR3 runs to 17 residues. CDR3 in DNA: TGCGCCAGCAGCCAAGATCGGGCGGGAGGCCTCACAGATACGCAGTATTTT. This encodes CASSQDRAGGLTDTQYF.

This chain uses TRBV30 with TRBJ2-1; 10 positions match TRBD2. Germline V gene lookup returns CDR1 GTSNPN and CDR2 SVGIG (reference sequence). The CDR3 has 16 amino acids. Unmatched junction bases numbered 7, after V lost 0 bases and J lost 5 bases. For the CDR3, the DNA is TGTGCCTGGAGTGTACGTAGGACTAGCGGAAACAATGAGCAGTTCTTC. Protein sequence: CAWSVRRTSGNNEQFF.

The chain couples TRBV20-1 to TRBJ1-1; possibly TRBD1 for D (6 bases). The V end lost 4 bases, the J end lost 8 bases, and 11 bases lay between the germline ends. Per germline, CDR1 DFQATT and CDR2 SNEGSKA (reference sequence). The CDR3 runs 11 residues. The CDR3 loop is CSANRDGEAFF. The CDR3, as DNA: TGCAGTGCTAACAGGGACGGAGAAGCTTTCTTT.

The chain has TRBV20-1 and TRBJ1-2, with D possibly being TRBD1 (5 bases). Germline V gives CDR1 DFQATT, CDR2 SNEGSKA (reference sequence). The CDR3 has 13 amino acids. V lost 3 bases, J lost 8 bases, and 16 bases lay in between. CDR3 protein: CSASRAQGLGYTF. The CDR3 region has the DNA TGCAGTGCTAGTCGGGCTCAGGGCTTGGGCTACACCTTC.

The rearrangement uses TRBV11-2 and TRBJ2-5, with D tentatively TRBD1 (5 bases). CDR1 SGHAT and CDR2 FQNNGV come from the germline V gene. The V end lost 2 bases, the J end lost 5 bases, and 12 bases lay between the germline ends. The CDR3 loop spans 14 amino acids. The CDR3 DNA follows: TGTGCCAGCAGCTTAAACAGGAGAGTGGAGACCCAGTACTTC. Its protein is CASSLNRRVETQYF.

The genes are TRBV11-1 and TRBJ2-3; 8 nucleotides agree with TRBD2. This CDR3 has 15 amino acids. CDR1 is SGHAT, CDR2 FQDESV, per germline (reference sequence). V trimming: 1 base; J trimming: 3 bases; junction bases outside the gene matches: 3. In DNA form, the CDR3 reads TGTGCCAGCAGCTTAGGCGGGAGGAGAACAGATACGCAGTATTTT. Amino acid sequence: CASSLGGRRTDTQYF.

The CDR3 region has the DNA TGTGCCAGCAGTTACTCCCTTGCTCGGGATACGCAGTATTTT. It yields the protein CASSYSLARDTQYF. The genes are TRBV6-6 and TRBJ2-3, with D hard to call. The CDR3 extends over 14 amino acids. The germline V and J ends were trimmed by 0 bases and 6 bases, with 10 bases remaining between them. Germline V lookup: CDR1 MNHNY, CDR2 SVGAGI (reference sequence).

A few counts support this clone. The chain links TRBV28 to TRBJ1-2; tentative D call: TRBD1 (6 bases). Trimming removed 5 bases from V and 0 bases from J, with 13 bases in between. Germline lookup yields CDR1 MDHEN and CDR2 SYDVKM. The CDR3 consists of 15 residues. The DNA of the CDR3 is TGTGCCAGCAGTATAGGACAGCCGTCTAACTATGGCTACACCTTC. Translated: CASSIGQPSNYGYTF.

V and J are TRBV4-1 and TRBJ2-2; 7 nucleotides match TRBD1. V was pared by 4 bases and J by 4 bases, with 3 bases of the junction left unmatched. The length of the CDR3 is 14 residues. Germline V gives CDR1 MGHRA, CDR2 YSYEKL. As DNA, the CDR3 is TGCGCCAGCAGCCGACAGGGTTTCACCGGGGAGCTGTTTTTT. Encoded protein: CASSRQGFTGELFF.

The genes are TRBV28 and TRBJ1-6, with D unclear. The germline V gene encodes CDR1 MDHEN and CDR2 SYDVKM. V was clipped by 2 bases and J by 9 bases, with 11 bases between them. This CDR3 has 14 residues. CDR3 sequence: CASSLISEGSPLHF. The CDR3 coding sequence is TGTGCCAGCAGTTTAATTAGTGAGGGTTCACCCCTCCACTTT. Using reference TRBV28 and TRBJ1-6 for the parts outside the CDR3, the full variable domain is DVKVTQSSRYLVKRTGEKVFLECVQDMDHENMFWYRQDPGLGLRLIYFSYDVKMKEKGDIPEGYSVSREKKERFSLILESASTNQTSMYLCASSLISEGSPLHFGNGTRLTVT.